The entry that follows covers one T cell receptor beta chain sequence. Measured with immunoSEQ multiplex PCR; TCRdb has only the in-frame clones, and not every one. The data show around 68,000 clones, 86% seen once. CDR3 length: 15 residues. Germline CDR1 reads SGHAT; CDR2 reads FQNNGV. Trimming shortened V by 5 bases and J by 1 base, and 14 bases separated the two germline ends. Specified time point: after neoadjuvant nivolumab, at surgical resection. These oral cavity squamous cell carcinomas were HPV-negative and locally advanced. PBMCs were not maintained or expanded in culture before analysis. The data are from a study of neoadjuvant anti-PD-1 for oral cavity cancer. Study as a whole: Before surgery, most patients got three to four biweekly 3 mg/kg nivolumab doses. Non-progressing patients received a fourth nivolumab dose near day 43, then surgery on days 50-56.

The chain carries TRBV11-2 and TRBJ2-5; D gene uncertain. This sample comprised PBMCs, obtained after nivolumab (anti-PD-1) treatment. This receptor was taken from a person aged 35-80 years with oral cavity squamous cell carcinoma. The chain's CDR3 is CASSPLLKAQETQYF. DNA of the CDR3: TGTGCCAGCAGCCCCCTCTTGAAAGCCCAAGAGACCCAGTACTTC.